These T cell receptor beta chains were read from a single sample in a study of CD8+ T cells in alopecia areata. Assay: immunoSEQ multiplex PCR; the TCRdb copy retains only in-frame clones and omits some. The repertoire consists of 150,000 to 200,000 clones, with around three fifths occurring once and the leading ten covering about 1.3%. Source: CD4+ T cells sorted from blood, taken at week 49, from a patient treated with tofacitinib. The receptor source for this set is a human donor with alopecia areata. Each CDR3 is given with its conserved first and last residue. Fields, in order: D gene, CDR3 length, J gene, V gene, CDR3 protein. D genes are given only for firm matches.

d_gene: .; len: 13; j_gene: TRBJ1-4; v_gene: TRBV27; CDR3aa: CASRDSHREKLFF
d_gene: TRBD1; len: 13; j_gene: TRBJ1-2; v_gene: TRBV4-2; CDR3aa: CASSRDRDYGYTF
d_gene: .; len: 13; j_gene: TRBJ2-3; v_gene: TRBV29-1; CDR3aa: CSVRGQTTDTQYF
d_gene: .; len: 12; j_gene: TRBJ1-2; v_gene: TRBV2; CDR3aa: CASSAAGEGYTF
d_gene: .; len: 15; j_gene: TRBJ2-7; v_gene: TRBV29-1; CDR3aa: CSSTEVGPLYYEQYF
d_gene: .; len: 11; j_gene: TRBJ1-2; v_gene: TRBV30; CDR3aa: CAWRGVYGYTF
d_gene: TRBD2; len: 14; j_gene: TRBJ2-5; v_gene: TRBV9; CDR3aa: CASSYGGFQETQYF
d_gene: .; len: 12; j_gene: TRBJ1-2; v_gene: TRBV5-1; CDR3aa: CASKRGEEGYTF
d_gene: .; len: 11; j_gene: TRBJ1-1; v_gene: TRBV25-1; CDR3aa: CASSDLAEAFF
d_gene: TRBD2; len: 16; j_gene: TRBJ2-3; v_gene: TRBV4-2; CDR3aa: CASSQDVAERGDTQYF
d_gene: .; len: 14; j_gene: TRBJ1-6; v_gene: TRBV13; CDR3aa: CASSLGAVAGALHF